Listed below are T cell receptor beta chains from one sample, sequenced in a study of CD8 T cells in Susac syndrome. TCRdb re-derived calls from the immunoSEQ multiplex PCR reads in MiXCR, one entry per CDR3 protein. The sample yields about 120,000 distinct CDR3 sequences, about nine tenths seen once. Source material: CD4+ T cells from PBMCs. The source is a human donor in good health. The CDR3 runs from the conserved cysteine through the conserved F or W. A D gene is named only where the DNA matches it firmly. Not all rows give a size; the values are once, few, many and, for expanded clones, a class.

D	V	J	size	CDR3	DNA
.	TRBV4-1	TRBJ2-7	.	CASSLRGMSQDEQYF	TGCGCCAGCTCTCTCAGGGGTATGAGTCAGGACGAGCAGTACTTC
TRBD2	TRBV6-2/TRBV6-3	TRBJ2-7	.	CASRPSGGLYEQYF	TGTGCCAGCAGACCTAGCGGGGGGCTCTACGAGCAGTACTTC
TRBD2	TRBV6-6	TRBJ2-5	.	CASRAGLAGGETQYF	TGTGCCAGCAGGGCAGGACTAGCGGGAGGGGAGACCCAGTACTTC
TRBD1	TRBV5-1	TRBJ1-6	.	CASSLRQGVYNSPLHF	TGCGCCAGCAGCTTGCGACAGGGAGTCTATAATTCACCCCTCCACTTT
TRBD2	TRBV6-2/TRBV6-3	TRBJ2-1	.	CASSLALGLAGANEQFF	TGTGCCAGCAGTTTAGCCCTCGGACTAGCGGGGGCCAATGAGCAGTTCTTC
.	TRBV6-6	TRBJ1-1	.	CASSSGVEAFF	TGTGCCAGCAGTTCAGGGGTTGAAGCTTTCTTT
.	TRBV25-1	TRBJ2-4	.	CASSGQAVGIQYF	TGTGCCAGCAGTGGTCAGGCCGTTGGGATTCAGTACTTC
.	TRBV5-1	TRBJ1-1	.	CASSLSAANTEAFF	TGCGCCAGCAGCTTGTCGGCGGCGAACACTGAAGCTTTCTTT
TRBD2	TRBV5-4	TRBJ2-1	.	CASSWGLAGYNEQFF	TGTGCCAGCAGCTGGGGACTAGCGGGCTACAATGAGCAGTTCTTC
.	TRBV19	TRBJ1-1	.	CASSPGRDTEAFF	TGTGCCAGTAGTCCGGGAAGGGACACTGAAGCTTTCTTT
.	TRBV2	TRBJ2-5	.	CASRDEQGAKETQYF	TGTGCCAGCAGGGACGAACAGGGAGCTAAAGAGACCCAGTACTTC
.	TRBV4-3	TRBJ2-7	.	CASSQDLGIPNEQYF	TGCGCCAGCAGCCAAGACCTCGGGATACCCAACGAGCAGTACTTC
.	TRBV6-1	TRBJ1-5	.	CASSRRDGGTDQPQHF	TGTGCCAGCAGTAGAAGGGACGGGGGGACCGATCAGCCCCAGCATTTT
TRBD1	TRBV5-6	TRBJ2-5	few	CASSRQGTETQYF	TGTGCCAGCAGCCGACAGGGGACAGAGACCCAGTACTTC
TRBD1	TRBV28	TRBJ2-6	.	CASSLTLQTGGPSGANVLTF	TGTGCCAGCAGTCTCACCCTCCAGACAGGGGGCCCCTCTGGGGCCAACGTCCTGACTTTC
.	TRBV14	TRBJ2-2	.	CASSQTHTRTGELFF	TGTGCCAGCAGCCAAACCCACACCAGGACCGGGGAGCTGTTTTTT
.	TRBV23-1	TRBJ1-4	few	CASYKPRGNRANEKLFF	TGCGCCAGCTATAAACCCCGGGGGAACAGGGCAAATGAAAAACTGTTTTTT
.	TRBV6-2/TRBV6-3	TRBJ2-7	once	CASRRTQRYEQYF	TGTGCCAGCAGAAGGACCCAGAGGTACGAGCAGTACTTC
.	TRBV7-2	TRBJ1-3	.	CASSLGGAGNTIYF	TGTGCCAGCAGCCTCGGGGGGGCTGGAAACACCATATATTTT
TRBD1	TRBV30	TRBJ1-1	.	CAWSVGTAEAFF	TGTGCCTGGAGTGTCGGGACAGCAGAAGCTTTCTTT
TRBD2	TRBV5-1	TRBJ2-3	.	CASSTLTSASTDTQYF	TGCGCCAGCAGCACCTTGACTAGCGCTAGCACAGATACGCAGTATTTT
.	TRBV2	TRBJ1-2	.	CASSEARGTQIHGYTF	TGTGCCAGCAGTGAAGCGCGTGGGACACAAATTCATGGCTACACCTTC
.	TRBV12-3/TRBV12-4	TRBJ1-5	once	CASSFVGELNQPQHF	TGTGCCAGCAGTTTCGTGGGGGAATTAAATCAGCCCCAGCATTTT
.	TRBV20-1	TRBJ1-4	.	CSARASGGEKLFF	TGCAGTGCTAGAGCGAGCGGAGGAGAAAAACTGTTTTTT
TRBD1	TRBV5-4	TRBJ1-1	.	CASSSRQGTNTEAFF	TGTGCCAGCAGCTCAAGACAGGGGACGAACACTGAAGCTTTCTTT
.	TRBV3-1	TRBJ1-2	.	CASSHSAGFYGYTF	TGTGCCAGCAGCCACAGCGCAGGCTTCTATGGCTACACCTTC
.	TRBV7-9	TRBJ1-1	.	CASSSIGTEAFF	TGTGCCAGCAGCTCCATCGGAACCGAAGCTTTCTTT
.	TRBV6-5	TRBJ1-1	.	CASVAARDTEAFF	TGTGCCAGCGTTGCGGCGAGGGACACTGAAGCTTTCTTT
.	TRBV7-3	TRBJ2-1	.	CASSLTTPRDEQFF	TGTGCCAGCAGCCTCACTACTCCCAGGGATGAGCAGTTCTTC
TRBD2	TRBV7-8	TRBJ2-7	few	CASSLLPSGGKDEQYF	TGTGCCAGCAGCCTCCTGCCTAGCGGGGGGAAGGACGAGCAGTACTTC
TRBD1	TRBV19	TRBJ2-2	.	CASSTIDRARFTGELFF	TGTGCCAGTAGTACCATAGACAGGGCCAGATTCACCGGGGAGCTGTTTTTT
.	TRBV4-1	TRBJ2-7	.	CASSSEGSVRSYEQYF	TGCGCCAGCAGCTCAGAGGGTTCCGTGAGATCCTACGAGCAGTACTTC
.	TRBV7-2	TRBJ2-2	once	CASSLRGQRTGELFF	TGTGCCAGCAGCTTAAGAGGGCAGCGGACCGGGGAGCTGTTTTTT
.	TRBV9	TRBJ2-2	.	CASSVDPTSNTGELFF	TGTGCCAGCAGCGTAGATCCGACGTCGAACACCGGGGAGCTGTTTTTT
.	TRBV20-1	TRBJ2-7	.	CSARDLISSYEQYF	TGCAGTGCTAGAGATCTTATAAGCTCCTACGAGCAGTACTTC
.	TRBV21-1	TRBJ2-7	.	CASQRVEQALVEQYF	TGTGCCAGTCAGAGGGTGGAACAGGCCCTCGTCGAGCAGTACTTC
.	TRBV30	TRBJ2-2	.	CAWRGVLGHTGELSF	TGTGCCTGGAGGGGGGTCCTGGGCCACACCGGGGAGCTGTCTTTT
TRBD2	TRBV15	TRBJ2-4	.	CATSRDGTSGNIQYF	TGTGCCACCAGCAGAGACGGGACTAGCGGAAACATTCAGTACTTC
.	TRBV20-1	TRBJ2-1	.	CSAPRRKGDEQFF	TGCAGTGCTCCACGGAGGAAGGGAGATGAGCAGTTCTTC